The 32 T cell receptor beta chains below come from one sample, sequenced in a study of blood T cell repertoires in COVID-19. The data were produced by immunoSEQ multiplex PCR, yet TCRdb's version contains in-frame clones alone and is incomplete. The sample consists of roughly 130,000 clones, 84% of them appearing once. The material sequenced was peripheral blood. The receptors originated from a woman aged 25 to 39 who had recovered from COVID-19.

The chain is built from TRBV19 and TRBJ1-1; 8 positions agree with TRBD1. Germline lookup yields CDR1 LNHDA and CDR2 SQIVND (reference sequence). The CDR3 is made up of 14 amino acids. J lost 1 base, V lost 7 bases, and 5 bases had no gene match. CDR3 protein: CASKPGGRNTEAFF. The CDR3 nucleotides are TGTGCCAGTAAACCAGGGGGCCGGAACACTGAAGCTTTCTTT.

This clone has just a few counts. The chain has TRBV2 and TRBJ1-1; D is undetermined. Germline V gene data show CDR1 as SNHLY and CDR2 as FYNNEI. V lost 4 bases and J lost 7, with 13 bases in between. The CDR3 sequence is 13 residues long. The CDR3 here is CASSGLNLNEAFF. CDR3 DNA sequence: TGTGCCAGCAGTGGCCTTAACTTAAATGAAGCTTTCTTT.

This sequence joins TRBV10-2 and TRBJ1-1; D perhaps matches TRBD1 (5 bases). Trimming took off 6 bases at V and 1 base at J, with 12 bases between the two ends. The CDR3 runs 14 residues. Germline-derived CDR1 and CDR2 are WSHSY and SAAADI. The DNA for the CDR3 is TGCGCCAGCAGAGTAATAACAGGGAACACTGAAGCTTTCTTT. Translating it yields CASRVITGNTEAFF.

The genes are TRBV27 and TRBJ2-3; 8 positions agree with TRBD1. J lost 6 bases, V lost 8 bases, and 10 bases had no gene match. This CDR3 has 14 amino acids. The germline CDR1 and CDR2 sequences are MNHEY and SMNVEV (reference sequence). As DNA, the CDR3 is TGTGCCAGCGAAGGACAGGGCCCTCCGGATACGCAGTATTTT. Its protein product is CASEGQGPPDTQYF.

The rearrangement joins TRBV19 to TRBJ2-2; perhaps TRBD2 as D (5 bases). Germline V gives CDR1 LNHDA, CDR2 SQIVND (reference sequence). The CDR3 consists of 16 residues. Between the trimmed V and J ends, which lost 0 bases and 2 bases, there was a span of 10 bases. DNA of the CDR3: TGTGCCAGTAGTATAGACCTAGCTACTAACACCGGGGAGCTGTTTTTT. It encodes CASSIDLATNTGELFF. The complete variable domain, with remaining parts taken from reference TRBV19 and TRBJ2-2, reads DGGITQSPKYLFRKEGQNVTLSCEQNLNHDAMYWYRQDPGQGLRLIYYSQIVNDFQKGDIAEGYSVSREKKESFPLTVTSAQKNPTAFYLCASSIDLATNTGELFFGEGSRLTVL.

The chain uses TRBV2 and TRBJ2-5; 8 bases line up with TRBD1. The germline V gene has CDR1 SNHLY and CDR2 FYNNEI. V trimming: 6 bases; J trimming: 2 bases; junction bases outside the gene matches: 11. This CDR3 spans 16 amino acids. Here the CDR3 DNA reads TGTGCCAGCAGGGCCCCCTTTGACAGGGGACAAGAGACCCAGTACTTC. Its translation is CASRAPFDRGQETQYF. Variable domain in full (rest from reference TRBV2 and TRBJ2-5): EPEVTQTPSHQVTQMGQEVILRCVPISNHLYFYWYRQILGQKVEFLVSFYNNEISEKSEIFDDQFSVERPDGSNFTLKIRSTKLEDSAMYFCASRAPFDRGQETQYFGPGTRLLVL.

This chain links TRBV2 with TRBJ2-5; a weak D match, TRBD2 (5 bases). V was cut by 8 bases and J by 5 bases, with 15 bases left in between. In germline, CDR1 is SNHLY, CDR2 FYNNEI. The CDR3 spans 13 residues. The CDR3 nucleotides are TGTGCCAGCGGCCGGGAAACTGGGGAGACCCAGTACTTC. It encodes CASGRETGETQYF.

This chain links TRBV5-1 with TRBJ2-2, with 12 nucleotides matching TRBD2. The CDR3 sequence is 15 residues long. The germline gives CDR1 SGHRS, CDR2 YFSETQ. With 5 bases clipped from V and 5 bases from J, the junction kept 4 bases outside the gene matches. The CDR3 nucleotides are TGCGCCAGCAGACCCGGGACTAGCGGGACCGGGGAGCTGTTTTTT. Translating it yields CASRPGTSGTGELFF.

The chain has TRBV7-3 and TRBJ2-1; 11 nucleotides match TRBD2. CDR1 and CDR2 from the germline V gene are SGHTA and FQGTGA. There are 15 residues in the CDR3. V lost 5 bases and J lost 4; bases outside the gene matches: 4. This chain's CDR3 is CASSPLAGEYNEQFF. The CDR3 DNA reads TGTGCCAGCAGCCCACTAGCGGGAGAGTACAATGAGCAGTTCTTC.

The chain joins TRBV19 to TRBJ2-2, with TRBD1 matching over 9 bases. After removal of 4 bases from V and 6 bases from J, the junction contained 6 bases not matched to a gene. The CDR3 loop spans 15 amino acids. CDR1 and CDR2 from the germline V gene are LNHDA and SQIVND (reference sequence). CDR3 in DNA: TGTGCCAGTAGTACGTGGACAGGGGATTCCGGGGAGCTGTTTTTT. It codes for CASSTWTGDSGELFF.

This clone was observed a handful of times. The chain is built from TRBV30 and TRBJ1-2; D not certain. The germline V and J ends were trimmed by 0 bases and 8 bases, with 10 bases remaining between them. Germline assignment: CDR1 GTSNPN and CDR2 SVGIG (reference sequence). The CDR3 runs 12 residues. CDR3 sequence (DNA): TGTGCCTGGAGTGTACAGAGCGGGGGCTACACCTTC. It yields the protein CAWSVQSGGYTF.

The chain recombines TRBV12-3 or TRBV12-4 with TRBJ2-1; possibly TRBD2 for D (5 bases). Trimming removed 5 bases from V and 9 bases from J, with 14 bases in between. The CDR3 spans 13 residues. The CDR3 nucleotides are TGTGCCAGCAGTACCCCTCAAAGCGGTGAGCAGTTCTTC. It is translated as CASSTPQSGEQFF.

This chain joins TRBV6-5 and TRBJ1-2; D is undetermined. Germline V gene lookup returns CDR1 MNHEY and CDR2 SVGAGI. With 2 bases removed from V and 8 bases from J, the gap between germline ends came to 9 bases. There are 12 residues in the CDR3. The CDR3 loop is CASSYGQMGYTF. CDR3 sequence (DNA): TGTGCCAGCAGTTACGGGCAGATGGGCTACACCTTC.

The chain has TRBV5-6 and TRBJ2-2; 7 bases line up with TRBD1. The CDR3 contains 15 residues. Looked up from germline, CDR1 is SGHDT and CDR2 is YYEEEE. Trimming cost V 3 bases and J 2 bases; bases outside gene matches: 4. CDR3 residues: CASSYRDRNTGELFF. CDR3 DNA: TGTGCCAGCAGCTACCGGGACAGAAACACCGGGGAGCTGTTTTTT.

The chain uses TRBV15 and TRBJ2-1; TRBD2 agrees at 8 bases. Per germline, CDR1 LNHNV and CDR2 YYDKDF (reference sequence). The CDR3 spans 18 residues. The J segment lost 5 bases and the V segment lost 1 base, leaving 13 bases of the junction unmatched. Written as DNA, the CDR3 is TGTGCCACCAGCAGAGTTTTCCAGCGGGGGTTCATAAACAATGAGCAGTTCTTC. Translated, it gives CATSRVFQRGFINNEQFF.

The J gene is TRBJ1-1, the V gene TRBV18, with D uncertain. Trimming shortened V by 6 bases and J by 3 bases, and 11 bases separated the two germline ends. CDR3 size: 13 residues. The germline gives CDR1 KGHSH, CDR2 LQKENI. CDR3 loop: CASSLILDTEAFF. The DNA of the CDR3 is TGTGCCAGCTCCCTCATACTGGACACTGAAGCTTTCTTT.

This chain links TRBV13 with TRBJ2-7, with TRBD1 matching over 11 bases. This CDR3 spans 15 amino acids. V shed 0 bases, J shed 6 bases, and the junction held 4 bases outside the gene matches. Looked up from germline, CDR1 is PRHDT and CDR2 is FYEKMQ (reference sequence). The CDR3 nucleotides read TGTGCCAGCAGCTTAGGCGGACAGGGGGCTCTCGAGCAGTACTTC. Amino acid sequence: CASSLGGQGALEQYF.

This chain joins TRBV5-1 and TRBJ2-5; TRBD1 agrees at 7 bases. CDR1 is SGHRS and CDR2 is YFSETQ in the germline V gene. This CDR3 has 15 amino acids. Losses at the gene ends were 1 base for V and 4 bases for J; bases not matched to a gene: 7. CDR3 sequence reads: CASSLSGRQGETQYF. The CDR3 nucleotides read TGCGCCAGCAGCTTGTCTGGGCGACAGGGAGAGACCCAGTACTTC.

V usage is TRBV5-1 and J usage is TRBJ1-2, with 9 bases matching TRBD1. Germline assignment: CDR1 SGHRS and CDR2 YFSETQ. The CDR3 is 14 residues long. The V and J ends lost 4 bases and 2 bases, in that order; junction bases with no gene match: 3. This chain's CDR3 is CASSTGTGNYGYTF. Written as DNA, the CDR3 is TGCGCCAGCAGCACCGGGACAGGGAACTATGGCTACACCTTC.

This chain links TRBV6-4 with TRBJ2-1; D possibly corresponds to TRBD2 (6 bases). The CDR3 sequence is 15 residues long. V was clipped by 4 bases and J by 7 bases, with 17 bases between them. CDR1 and CDR2 (germline): MRHNA, SNTAGT. CDR3 DNA sequence: TGTGCCAGCAGTGTGGAGGGTTCGGGGCGGAATGAGCAGTTCTTC. It translates to CASSVEGSGRNEQFF.

The chain has TRBV19 and TRBJ2-3; TRBD1 agrees at 7 bases. The V gene end was trimmed by 3 bases and the J gene end by 3 bases; junction bases not matched to a gene: 9. Germline V gene sequence: CDR1 LNHDA, CDR2 SQIVND (reference sequence). This CDR3 region has 16 residues. The CDR3 protein is CASSIPLTGVTDTQYF. CDR3 DNA: TGTGCCAGTAGTATCCCACTCACAGGGGTGACAGATACGCAGTATTTT.

This chain connects TRBV5-6 to TRBJ2-1; D is unclear. Per germline, CDR1 SGHDT and CDR2 YYEEEE. The V gene lost 0 bases and the J gene lost 5 bases, with 6 bases spanning the gap. CDR3 size: 13 residues. As DNA, the CDR3 is TGTGCCAGCAGCTTGGGGAGTGACAATGAGCAGTTCTTC. Protein: CASSLGSDNEQFF.

J is TRBJ1-5 and V is TRBV6-5, with no clear D. Trimming stripped 8 bases from V and 2 bases from J, with 13 bases between. This CDR3 is built from 14 residues. Germline lookup yields CDR1 MNHEY and CDR2 SVGAGI. This CDR3 reads CASRGLSGNQPQHF. The DNA of the CDR3 is TGTGCCAGCCGCGGGTTATCGGGCAATCAGCCCCAGCATTTT.

This clone was picked up a small number of times. This chain links TRBV6-1 with TRBJ1-5; 7 positions agree with TRBD1. After removal of 4 bases from V and 10 bases from J, the junction contained 16 bases not matched to a gene. Germline V gene lookup returns CDR1 MNHNS and CDR2 SASEGT. The CDR3 spans 16 residues. CDR3 sequence: CASSVETGTAFRPQHF. The CDR3 region has the DNA TGTGCCAGCAGTGTTGAGACAGGGACAGCCTTTCGACCCCAGCATTTT.

The rearrangement uses TRBV20-1 and TRBJ1-2; 8 nucleotides line up with TRBD1. V lost 6 bases, J lost 13 bases, and 7 bases stayed unmatched. There are 10 residues in the CDR3. Germline CDR1 reads DFQATT; CDR2 reads SNEGSKA (reference sequence). CDR3 residues: CSALTGETTF. The CDR3 nucleotides are TGCAGTGCGCTGACAGGGGAAACCACCTTC.

This clone appeared a single time. This chain links TRBV6-2 or TRBV6-3 with TRBJ1-2; tentatively, D is TRBD1 (5 bases). Trimming shortened V by 6 bases and J by 6 bases, and 26 bases separated the two germline ends. The CDR3 runs 17 residues. CDR1 and CDR2 (germline): MNHEY, SVGEGT. For the CDR3, the DNA is TGTGCCAGCAGCGACAGCTTAAATTCTGACACCAAGAATGGCTACACCTTC. It encodes CASSDSLNSDTKNGYTF.

The V and J genes are TRBV5-4 and TRBJ2-5, with D unclear. Germline assignment: CDR1 SGHNT and CDR2 YYREEE (reference sequence). The CDR3 is 15 residues long. The germline V and J ends were trimmed by 0 bases and 1 base, with 10 bases remaining between them. CDR3 in amino acids: CASSLGARAQETQYF. CDR3 nucleotide sequence: TGTGCCAGCAGCTTGGGCGCCCGAGCCCAAGAGACCCAGTACTTC.

This CDR3 reads CASSKGTGAWGYTF. The CDR3 DNA sequence: TGTGCCAGCAGCAAAGGGACAGGGGCGTGGGGCTACACCTTC. The genes are TRBV13 and TRBJ1-2; 10 positions match TRBD1. The junction had 8 bases not matched to a gene; V was cut back by 5 bases and J by 8 bases. Germline loops: CDR1 PRHDT, CDR2 FYEKMQ (reference sequence). The CDR3 runs to 14 residues.

This clone was seen more than once but under ten times. This chain connects TRBV5-1 to TRBJ2-1; 9 bases are a match to TRBD1. Germline-derived CDR1 and CDR2 are SGHRS and YFSETQ. The CDR3 consists of 11 residues. J gave up 14 bases and V 5 bases, and 5 bases lay outside the gene matches. The CDR3 DNA sequence: TGCGCCAGCAGTTCGACAGGGGGGGAGTTCTTC. Translation gives CASSSTGGEFF.

This sequence joins TRBV6-1 and TRBJ2-5; 12 positions agree with TRBD2. Looked up from germline, CDR1 is MNHNS and CDR2 is SASEGT. Trimming at V came to 1 base and at J to 4 bases, leaving 16 bases not matched to a gene. CDR3 length equals 20 residues. The CDR3 nucleotides read TGTGCCAGCAGTGAAGGCCTGCCTAGCGGGGGGGCCAATGGGTTAGAGACCCAGTACTTC. Translation: CASSEGLPSGGANGLETQYF.

The chain joins TRBV5-1 to TRBJ2-1, with no clear D. The CDR3 is 14 amino acids. Trimming stripped 4 bases from V and 7 bases from J, with 15 bases between. Germline V CDR1 and CDR2: SGHRS, YFSETQ. The DNA of the CDR3 is TGCGCCAGCAGCACCTACGGAGCAGCAAATGAGCAGTTCTTC. Protein sequence: CASSTYGAANEQFF.

The V call is TRBV5-1, the J call TRBJ1-6; no reliable D call. This CDR3 is 15 amino acids long. The V end lost 0 bases, the J end lost 8 bases, and 12 bases lay between the germline ends. Germline lookup yields CDR1 SGHRS and CDR2 YFSETQ. CDR3 loop: CASSLGSGDDSPLHF. CDR3 bases: TGCGCCAGCAGCTTGGGGTCCGGGGATGATTCACCCCTCCACTTT.